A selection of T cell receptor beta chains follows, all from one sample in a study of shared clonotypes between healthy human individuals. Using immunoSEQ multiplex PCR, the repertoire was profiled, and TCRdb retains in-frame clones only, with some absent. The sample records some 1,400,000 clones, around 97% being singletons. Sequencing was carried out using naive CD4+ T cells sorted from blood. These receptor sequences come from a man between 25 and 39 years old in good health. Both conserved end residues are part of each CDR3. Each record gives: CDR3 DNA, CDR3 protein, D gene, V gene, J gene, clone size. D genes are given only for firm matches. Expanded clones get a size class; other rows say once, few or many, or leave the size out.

TGCGCCAGCAGCTTGCTGCGCGGGATGAGCACAGATACGCAGTATTTT	CASSLLRGMSTDTQYF	NA	TRBV5-1	TRBJ2-3	NA
TGTGCCAGCAGCCCTCGTCCGGATGTGAAAAACATTCAGTACTTC	CASSPRPDVKNIQYF	NA	TRBV5-5	TRBJ2-4	NA
TGTGCCAGCTCACCTGGTTTGGACAGATATCAGCCCCAGCATTTT	CASSPGLDRYQPQHF	NA	TRBV18	TRBJ1-5	NA
TGTGCCAGCAGCGTACAGGAGGACAATGAGCAGTTCTTC	CASSVQEDNEQFF	NA	TRBV9	TRBJ2-1	NA
TGTGCCAGCAGCTTCAGGGCCCTTCCTCAAGGTTCCTACAATGAGCAGTTCTTC	CASSFRALPQGSYNEQFF	NA	TRBV7-3	TRBJ2-1	NA
TGTGCCAGCAGCTTCCAGAACACTGAAGCTTTCTTT	CASSFQNTEAFF	NA	TRBV11-2	TRBJ1-1	once
TGCGCCAGCAGCTTGGGGGACAGGGGCCACGAGCAGTACTTC	CASSLGDRGHEQYF	TRBD1	TRBV5-1	TRBJ2-7	once
TGTGCCAGCAGAGAAACCGGCCGGGCTACCCTTCGTGGCTACACCTTC	CASRETGRATLRGYTF	NA	TRBV27	TRBJ1-2	NA
TGCAGTGCCGACAGGGCCACTGAAGCTTTCTTT	CSADRATEAFF	TRBD1	TRBV20-1	TRBJ1-1	NA
TGCGCCAGCAGCTTTAACCCTTGGGACGAGCAGTACTTC	CASSFNPWDEQYF	NA	TRBV5-1	TRBJ2-7	NA
TGCAGCGTTGATGCAGGGCCAGAGACCCAGTACTTC	CSVDAGPETQYF	NA	TRBV29-1	TRBJ2-5	NA
TGCGCCAGCAGCTTAGGCCCCCGGGCGGGACAGGGGGTCGATGAGCAGTTCTTC	CASSLGPRAGQGVDEQFF	TRBD1	TRBV5-1	TRBJ2-1	NA
TGCGCCAGCAGCATCGGGAGTTCGGCCCTCGGGGGGGAGACCCAGTACTTC	CASSIGSSALGGETQYF	TRBD2	TRBV5-1	TRBJ2-5	NA
TGTGCCAGCAGCTTAGAGAGGAATCAGCCCCAGCATTTT	CASSLERNQPQHF	NA	TRBV7-9	TRBJ1-5	NA
TGTGCCAGCTCACCTACAGGGGACCTAAACATTCAGTACTTC	CASSPTGDLNIQYF	TRBD1	TRBV18	TRBJ2-4	NA
TGCGCCAGCAGCCAGACCACGCCCTGGCGGGGCACAGACACCGGGGAGCTGTTTTTT	CASSQTTPWRGTDTGELFF	NA	TRBV4-3	TRBJ2-2	NA
TGTGCCAGCAGCTTAGCCCCGGGTTATGGCTACACCTTC	CASSLAPGYGYTF	NA	TRBV11-2	TRBJ1-2	NA
TGCGCCAGCAGCTTGATAGGGGAGGACAATCAGCCCCAGCATTTT	CASSLIGEDNQPQHF	NA	TRBV5-1	TRBJ1-5	once
TGTGCCAGCAGCACGCAGGGTCTGTTTAACGAGCAGTACTTC	CASSTQGLFNEQYF	NA	TRBV28	TRBJ2-7	NA
TGTGCCAGCAGTACGGGGACTCCCTACAATGAGCAGTTCTTC	CASSTGTPYNEQFF	NA	TRBV28	TRBJ2-1	NA
TGTGCCAGTTTACCGGGACAGGGAACCGTTCAGCCCCAGCATTTT	CASLPGQGTVQPQHF	TRBD1	TRBV19	TRBJ1-5	NA
TGTGCCACCCGGAGGACAGGGCAGAATGAGCAGTTCTTC	CATRRTGQNEQFF	TRBD1	TRBV19	TRBJ2-1	once
TGTGCCAGTGCCAGGTCCCGGACAGGGTTGTACGAGCAGTACTTC	CASARSRTGLYEQYF	TRBD1	TRBV7-6	TRBJ2-7	NA
TGTGCCAGCAGTTTAAGGTCGGGACTAGCAACAATCGGTGAGCAGTTCTTC	CASSLRSGLATIGEQFF	TRBD2	TRBV27	TRBJ2-1	NA
TGTGCCAGCAGCCAAGAGGTACACTACAATGAGCAGTTCTTC	CASSQEVHYNEQFF	NA	TRBV14	TRBJ2-1	NA
TGTGCCAGCAGCTTAGTTAGCGGGATTTACAATGAGCAGTTCTTC	CASSLVSGIYNEQFF	TRBD2	TRBV7-2	TRBJ2-1	NA
TGCGCCAGCAGCTTGACAGGAGATCCCTCTGGAAACACCATATATTTT	CASSLTGDPSGNTIYF	NA	TRBV5-1	TRBJ1-3	once
TGTGCCATCAGCCCAGGGACTCCAAGGGGGGAGACCCAGTACTTC	CAISPGTPRGETQYF	NA	TRBV10-3	TRBJ2-5	NA
TGTGCCAGCAGCTTGACGAGGTATGAGCAGTTCTTC	CASSLTRYEQFF	NA	TRBV11-1	TRBJ2-1	NA
TGTGCCAGCAGCCCCTTTGGTTACGAGCAGTACTTC	CASSPFGYEQYF	NA	TRBV5-6	TRBJ2-7	NA
TGCGCCAGCAGTTCCACTAGCGGGAGAATGGGAGAGCAGTTCTTC	CASSSTSGRMGEQFF	TRBD2	TRBV5-1	TRBJ2-1	NA
TGTGCCAGCAGCGGGTCCCTTGGCAGATTAAACGAGCAGTACTTC	CASSGSLGRLNEQYF	NA	TRBV7-9	TRBJ2-7	once
TGTGCCAGCAGCCAGGACAGGGGGCGAGGCAATGAGCAGTTCTTC	CASSQDRGRGNEQFF	TRBD1	TRBV28	TRBJ2-1	NA